The present entry profiles one TCR beta chain with its context. This clone's antigen is unknown. Per-nucleotide qualities are absent, and no much larger clonotype sits a single base away. This entry comes from a study of OX40 agonist ivuxolimab in advanced cancers. A note on the overall study: The costimulatory receptor OX40 (CD134) was targeted by ivuxolimab, a fully human IgG2 agonistic monoclonal antibody. Intravenous ivuxolimab was administered to patients every 2 weeks at six dose levels: 0.01, 0.1, 0.3, 1.5, 3 and 10 mg/kg. Of the approximately 54 patients in dose escalation, about 20 had hepatocellular carcinoma, some 15 had melanoma, 9 had renal cell carcinoma and 9 had head and neck cancer. In the dose-escalation cohort, around four fifths of patients were male, and the mean age was approximately 64 years, with a range of 23 to 79. Patients were allowed to have had prior anti-PD-1, anti-PD-L1 or anti-CTLA-4 therapy, and more than 30% of the dose-escalation patients had previously received checkpoint inhibitors. Partial responses were achieved by three dose-escalation patients, of whom one had hepatocellular carcinoma and two had cutaneous melanoma. Peripheral TCRbeta sequencing was intended to test whether TCR sequence diversity was altered and clonal T-cell expansion was caused by ivuxolimab. The monotherapy dose-escalation portion (N of about 47 patients) of the phase I ivuxolimab trial is reported in the paper. Here is what the overall study found, with its caveats: On average, CD8+ T cells showed more expanded clones than CD4+ T cells after ivuxolimab. In the 0.1-3.0 mg/kg groups, partial responders had among the lowest normalized peripheral clonal expansion, particularly in CD8+ T cells. The antigen specificity of the clonally expanded peripheral T cells was not determined. Low levels of normalized T-cell clonal expansion were also shown by some nonresponding patients. At doses from 0.1 to 3.0 mg/kg, clonal expansion was seen in both CD4+ and CD8+ blood T cells between baseline and week 6.

Patients with a history of autoimmune disease or receiving systemic immunosuppression were excluded from the trial. Peripheral blood for TCR sequencing was drawn from every dose cohort at baseline, at cycle 4 day 1 and at cycle 7 day 1. The samples were drawn from a first-in-human, open-label, multicenter phase I dose-escalation trial of ivuxolimab. Adults with locally advanced or metastatic head and neck squamous cell, hepatocellular, melanoma or renal cell carcinoma were enrolled in the trial. Before TCR sequencing, CD4+ T cells and CD8+ T cells from peripheral blood were sorted into separate populations. Genomic DNA was extracted from sorted cells for sequencing of the TCRbeta CDR3 region. The immunoSEQ Assay was used for sequencing of TCRbeta CDR3 regions. TCRdb took this table from immuneACCESS and kept in-frame rearrangements with V and J called. Such tables lack part of the clones; where checked against another copy, unresolved V genes explain under half of the gap, and the rest is unexplained. For this sample there are around 60,000 clones; around 79% appear just once. The top ten clonotypes cover 9.5% to 13% of the sample.

The TCR comes from an adult with an advanced solid tumor such as melanoma, head and neck, liver or kidney cancer. Sequenced material: CD4+ or CD8+ T cells sorted from blood, taken in a trial of the OX40 agonist ivuxolimab.

The nucleotides are TGTGCCAGCAGTTTACATAGGTCGAGTTGGAGAGTCTCCTACAATGAGCAGTTCTTC. Its amino acids are CASSLHRSSWRVSYNEQFF. The V gene is TRBV28 and the J gene is TRBJ2-1, with the D gene not clear enough to name. Counted from cysteine to phenylalanine, this CDR3 has 19 amino acids. Only CDR3 DNA remains: 57 bases, in frame from the first base. The germline V gene supplies CDR1 MDHEN and CDR2 SYDVKM. V sheds 2 bases and J sheds 0 bases, leaving 20 bases between their ends.